The 12 T cell receptor beta chains below were found in one sample sequenced in a study of identical twins. TCRdb passed the 5' RACE reads through MiXCR, listing each CDR3 protein once. The table lists about 100,000 distinct CDR3 sequences, 5.9% of them singletons, with about 12% in the top ten. Sequences were obtained from memory T cells sorted from blood. Source of these receptors: a woman between 50 and 59 years old in good health.

This clonotype was counted a few times. The gene calls are TRBV13 and TRBJ2-1, with D maybe TRBD2 (5 bases). CDR1 is PRHDT and CDR2 is FYEKMQ in the germline V gene (reference sequence). V shed 4 bases and J shed 7 bases, with 17 bases lying between them. The CDR3 totals 15 residues. The CDR3 here is CASSSRLTLGNEQFF. The CDR3 DNA sequence: TGTGCCAGCAGCTCTCGACTAACACTTGGGAATGAGCAGTTCTTC. Supplemented by reference TRBV13 and TRBJ2-1, the full variable domain reads AAGVIQSPRHLIKEKRETATLKCYPIPRHDTVYWYQQGPGQDPQFLISFYEKMQSDKGSIPDRFSAQQFSDYHSELNMSSLELGDSALYFCASSSRLTLGNEQFFGPGTRLTVL.

This clonotype came up many times. The CDR3 sequence is CASSTTRGGDTEAFF. The CDR3, as DNA: TGTGCCAGCAGCACCACCAGGGGAGGGGACACTGAAGCTTTCTTT. V gene TRBV11-1 combines with J gene TRBJ1-1; maybe TRBD1 (6 bases). The V gene lost 5 bases and the J gene lost 3 bases, with 16 bases spanning the gap. This CDR3 contains 15 residues. Germline assignment: CDR1 SGHAT and CDR2 FQDESV (reference sequence).

The chain combines TRBV12-3 or TRBV12-4 with TRBJ2-2; 8 bases agree with TRBD2. The CDR3 totals 15 residues. The V segment lost 6 bases and the J segment 4 bases; nucleotides outside the gene matches: 7. CDR3 residues: CASRIGTRTTGELFF. CDR3 coding DNA: TGTGCCAGCAGAATCGGGACTAGGACCACCGGGGAGCTGTTTTTT.

About this clonotype: A junction boundary mismatches the germline segment, possibly from a read error. The V and J genes are TRBV25-1 and TRBJ1-1; TRBD1 matches 8 bases. The CDR3 extends over 11 amino acids. The germline CDR1 and CDR2 sequences are MGHDK and SYGVNS. The CDR3 spells CDSSLTGEAFF. In nucleotides, the CDR3 is TGTGACAGCAGCCTGACAGGGGAGGCTTTCTTT.

This clonotype has at least ten counts. This rearrangement joins TRBV5-5 to TRBJ1-2; no firm D call. The CDR3 has 14 residues. The germline CDR1 and CDR2 sequences are SGHKS and YYEKEE (reference sequence). The V and J ends lost 7 bases and 1 base respectively, with 14 bases between them. CDR3 region: CASRVEWSNYGYTF. CDR3 bases: TGTGCCAGCCGCGTGGAGTGGAGTAACTATGGCTACACCTTC. Drawing the rest from reference TRBV5-5 and TRBJ1-2, the complete variable domain is DAGVTQSPTHLIKTRGQQVTLRCSPISGHKSVSWYQQVLGQGPQFIFQYYEKEERGRGNFPDRFSARQFPNYSSELNVNALLLGDSALYLCASRVEWSNYGYTFGSGTRLTVV.

The table lists this clonotype with a few counts. A much larger clone differs by one base, so this may be a read error. V gene TRBV7-8 combines with J gene TRBJ1-4; 7 nucleotides line up with TRBD1. Germline values: CDR1 SGHVS, CDR2 FQNEAQ. The CDR3 consists of 15 residues. DNA for the CDR3: TGTGCCAGCAGCGCCGGGACAGCCACCAATGAAGAACTGTTTTTT. It translates to CASSAGTATNEELFF. The entire variable domain, with the rest obtained from reference TRBV7-8 and TRBJ1-4, is as follows: GAGVSQSPRYKVAKRGQDVALRCDPISGHVSLFWYQQALGQGPEFLTYFQNEAQLDKSGLPSDRFFAERPEGSVSTLKIQRTQQEDSAVYLCASSAGTATNEELFFGSGTQLSVL.

In this sample, this clonotype turned up many times. CDR3 DNA: TGTGCCATCAGTGAGAGCCCGCCCGGGAGTAGGGGCAATGAGCAGTTCTTC. It codes for CAISESPPGSRGNEQFF. The rearrangement uses TRBV10-3 and TRBJ2-1, with D possibly matching TRBD2 (6 bases). CDR3 length equals 17 residues. The germline gives CDR1 ENHRY, CDR2 SYGVKD. Trimming removed 2 bases from V and 6 bases from J, with 20 bases in between.

In its sample, this clonotype was seen many times. The chain recombines TRBV5-1 with TRBJ2-2; 7 bases are a match to TRBD1. The CDR3 spans 14 residues. The V gene end was trimmed by 4 bases and the J gene end by 4 bases; junction bases not matched to a gene: 4. CDR1 is SGHRS and CDR2 is YFSETQ in the germline V gene. The CDR3 loop is CASSRTGVTGELFF. For the CDR3, the DNA is TGCGCCAGCAGCCGGACAGGAGTCACCGGGGAGCTGTTTTTT. The complete variable domain, with remaining parts taken from reference TRBV5-1 and TRBJ2-2, reads KAGVTQTPRYLIKTRGQQVTLSCSPISGHRSVSWYQQTPGQGLQFLFEYFSETQRNKGNFPGRFSGRQFSNSRSEMNVSTLELGDSALYLCASSRTGVTGELFFGEGSRLTVL.

J is TRBJ2-6 and V is TRBV19; D uncertain. This CDR3 is 14 amino acids long. V was clipped by 5 bases and J by 0 bases, with 5 bases between them. Germline CDR1 LNHDA, CDR2 SQIVND (reference sequence). The CDR3 here is CASSATSGANVLTF. CDR3 nucleotide sequence: TGTGCCAGTAGTGCGACCTCTGGGGCCAACGTCCTGACTTTC.

This clonotype appeared many times. The gene calls are TRBV24-1 and TRBJ2-3, with D perhaps TRBD1 (5 bases). Germline CDR1 reads KGHDR; CDR2 reads SFDVKD. Trimming took 3 bases from V and 2 from J, leaving 14 bases between them. CDR3 length: 16 amino acids. The CDR3 nucleotides read TGTGCCACCAGTGATCCCGGACAAGGGGCCACAGATACGCAGTATTTT. Translation: CATSDPGQGATDTQYF.

This clonotype was picked up many times. The chain has TRBV20-1 and TRBJ2-3, with 9 bases aligning to TRBD2. With V trimmed by 0 bases and J by 3 bases, 10 bases remained unmatched. CDR1 is DFQATT, CDR2 SNEGSKA, per germline (reference sequence). This CDR3 region has 17 residues. CDR3 loop: CSARDSGASGMTDTQYF. The CDR3 DNA follows: TGCAGTGCTAGAGATTCAGGAGCTAGCGGGATGACAGATACGCAGTATTTT.

This clonotype was counted many times. This chain connects TRBV20-1 to TRBJ2-5; TRBD1 aligns across 8 bases. The germline V gene encodes CDR1 DFQATT and CDR2 SNEGSKA (reference sequence). This CDR3 is 13 amino acids long. After removal of 3 bases from V and 5 bases from J, the junction contained 5 bases not matched to a gene. The DNA of the CDR3 is TGCAGTGCTAGTCCAGGGGGCGCGGAGACCCAGTACTTC. Protein product: CSASPGGAETQYF.